This TCR beta chain was found in a study of T cell responses to AZD1222 COVID-19 vaccine. Study context: Pooling covered second doses at about 4 or about 12 weeks.

Study results and limitations: At baseline, just 5 or 6 AZD1222 recipients tested seropositive.

Assay: immunoSEQ multiplex PCR; the TCRdb copy retains only in-frame clones and omits some. The data contain some 130,000 clones, approximately 90% of them seen just once; the ten biggest clones take up over 1.5%. Regarding this clone: The antigen is not known. Different DNA sequences within this sample yield the same CDR3.

The sequence was collected from an adult in good health. The sample consisted of peripheral blood, taken on day 0 of AZD1222 vaccination.

The CDR3 loop is CASSLSYNEQFF. The CDR3 nucleotides read TGTGCCAGCAGTTTATCGTACAATGAGCAGTTCTTC. V gene TRBV28 combines with J gene TRBJ2-1; D call uncertain. The germline V gene has CDR1 MDHEN and CDR2 SYDVKM. V was cut by 1 base and J by 4 bases, with 2 bases left in between. CDR3 length: 12 amino acids.